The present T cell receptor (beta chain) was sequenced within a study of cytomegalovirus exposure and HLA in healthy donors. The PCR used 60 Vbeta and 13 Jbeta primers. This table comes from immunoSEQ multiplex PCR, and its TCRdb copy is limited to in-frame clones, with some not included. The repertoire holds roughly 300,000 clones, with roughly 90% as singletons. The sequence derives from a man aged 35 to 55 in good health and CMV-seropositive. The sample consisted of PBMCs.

CDR3 in amino acids: CASSLTGTSTQPQHF. The CDR3 DNA reads TGTGCCAGCAGCTTGACCGGGACATCAACCCAGCCCCAGCATTTT. The chain joins TRBV5-6 to TRBJ1-5, with D possibly being TRBD1 (6 bases). CDR3 length: 15 residues. The germline V and J ends were trimmed by 1 base and 7 bases, with 15 bases remaining between them. Germline assignment: CDR1 SGHDT and CDR2 YYEEEE.